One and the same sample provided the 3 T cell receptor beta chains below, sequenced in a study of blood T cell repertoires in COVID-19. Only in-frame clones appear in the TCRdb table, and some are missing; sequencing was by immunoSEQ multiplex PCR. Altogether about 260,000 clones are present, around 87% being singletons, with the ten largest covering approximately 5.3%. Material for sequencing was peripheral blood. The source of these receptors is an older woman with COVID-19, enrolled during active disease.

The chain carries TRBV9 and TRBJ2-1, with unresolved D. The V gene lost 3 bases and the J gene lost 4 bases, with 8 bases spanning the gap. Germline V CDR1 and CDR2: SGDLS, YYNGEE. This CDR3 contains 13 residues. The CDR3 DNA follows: TGTGCCAGCAGCGACAGAGAGTACAATGAGCAGTTCTTC. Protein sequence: CASSDREYNEQFF.

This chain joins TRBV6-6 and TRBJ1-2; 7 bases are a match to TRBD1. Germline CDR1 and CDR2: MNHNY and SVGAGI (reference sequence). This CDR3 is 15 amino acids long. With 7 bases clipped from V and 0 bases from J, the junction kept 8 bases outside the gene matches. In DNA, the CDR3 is TGTGCCAGCACCAACCGACAGGGAACTAACTATGGCTACACCTTC. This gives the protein CASTNRQGTNYGYTF.

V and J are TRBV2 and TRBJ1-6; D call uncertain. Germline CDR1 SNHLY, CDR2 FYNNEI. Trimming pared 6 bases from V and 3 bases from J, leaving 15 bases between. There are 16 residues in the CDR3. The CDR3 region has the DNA TGTGCCAGCAGGGGCGCCGACGGCCACTATAATTCACCCCTCCACTTT. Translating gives CASRGADGHYNSPLHF.